This is a list of T cell receptor beta chains from one sample in a study of CD8 T cells in Susac syndrome. Using its own MiXCR run on the immunoSEQ multiplex PCR reads, TCRdb lists one record per CDR3 protein. Of around 160,000 distinct CDR3 sequences listed, 90% to 95% are singletons. Sequencing used CD4+ T cells from PBMCs. All receptors come from a human donor in good health. Both conserved end residues are part of each CDR3. The D gene is left open where the match is weak. Some rows mark clone size as missing; the rest say once, few, many or name a class of expanded clone.

J | D | size | V | DNA | CDR3
TRBJ2-1 | TRBD1 | . | TRBV9 | TGTGCCAGCAGCGTATTTCAGGGGGCTTGGGATGAGCAGTTCTTC | CASSVFQGAWDEQFF
TRBJ2-1 | TRBD2 | . | TRBV20-1 | TGCAGTGCTAGGGGGACTAGCCGGGAGCAGTTCTTC | CSARGTSREQFF
TRBJ1-2 | . | . | TRBV4-3 | TGCGCCAGCAGCCAAGAAGTGACCGAATGGAAGGCAGCCTATGGCTACACCTTC | CASSQEVTEWKAAYGYTF
TRBJ2-7 | . | . | TRBV7-9 | TGTGCCAGCAGCCCCCCCTTTCGTGAGGGAGCCTACGAGCAGTACTTC | CASSPPFREGAYEQYF
TRBJ2-3 | TRBD1 | . | TRBV29-1 | TGCAGCGGATACGACAGGGTCGTGCAGTATTTT | CSGYDRVVQYF
TRBJ1-2 | . | . | TRBV7-2 | TGTGCCAGCAGCGTCAACAGGGAAAACTATGGCTACACCTTC | CASSVNRENYGYTF
TRBJ1-2 | . | . | TRBV6-5 | TGTGCCAGCAGTTACGGGCAGGGGACCTATGGCTACACCTTC | CASSYGQGTYGYTF
TRBJ1-3 | . | . | TRBV20-1 | TGCAGTGCTACCGTCGGAAACACCATATATTTT | CSATVGNTIYF
TRBJ2-7 | TRBD2 | . | TRBV12-3/TRBV12-4 | TGTGCCAGCACCTCGGGGGGGCCAAGATACGAGCAGTACTTC | CASTSGGPRYEQYF
TRBJ2-5 | TRBD2 | . | TRBV29-1 | TGCAGCGCAGTTAGCGGGGGGGAGACCCAGTACTTC | CSAVSGGETQYF
TRBJ2-1 | TRBD2 | . | TRBV20-1 | TGCAGTGCTAACTTAGCGGGGTCGGGCAATGAGCAGTTCTTC | CSANLAGSGNEQFF
TRBJ2-1 | TRBD1 | . | TRBV20-1 | TGCAGTGCTACCCAGGGGGTCAATGAGCAGTTCTTC | CSATQGVNEQFF
TRBJ1-2 | . | . | TRBV6-1 | TGTGCCAGCAGGGCGGGGGGCTACACCTTC | CASRAGGYTF
TRBJ1-6 | TRBD1 | . | TRBV30 | TGTGCCTGGAGTAGGACAGGGGAAGGATCACCCCTCCACTTT | CAWSRTGEGSPLHF
TRBJ2-1 | . | few | TRBV3-1 | TGTGCCAGCAGCCACAAGTACAATGAGCAGTTCTTC | CASSHKYNEQFF
TRBJ2-7 | TRBD1 | . | TRBV5-1 | TGCGCCAGCAGCTTGCTTAGGGGGCCCTACGAGCAGTACTTC | CASSLLRGPYEQYF
TRBJ1-5 | . | . | TRBV7-3 | TGTGCCAGCAGCTTATTAGGGGGGCGCCTTGAGCCCCAGCATTTT | CASSLLGGRLEPQHF
TRBJ2-3 | . | . | TRBV9 | TGTGCCAGCAGCGTAGAAGGTGCCACAGATACGCAGTATTTT | CASSVEGATDTQYF
TRBJ1-2 | . | . | TRBV9 | TGTGCCAGCAGCGCCAGCACGGGGCGCGGCTATGGCTACACCTTC | CASSASTGRGYGYTF
TRBJ2-3 | TRBD1 | . | TRBV15 | TGTGCCACCAGCAGGACAGGGGTCGACACAGATACGCAGTATTTT | CATSRTGVDTDTQYF
TRBJ2-7 | TRBD2 | . | TRBV7-8 | TGTGCCAGCAGCCCCAGGACTAGCCGCGAGCAGTACTTC | CASSPRTSREQYF
TRBJ2-1 | . | . | TRBV3-1 | TGTGCCAGCAGCCGAGATAGGGTAGCGACTTCCTACAATGAGCAGTTCTTC | CASSRDRVATSYNEQFF
TRBJ2-2 | TRBD2 | . | TRBV11-2 | TGTGCCAGCAGCTCCCGACGGGGGGGCCAAGGGACCGGGGAGCTGTTTTTT | CASSSRRGGQGTGELFF
TRBJ2-5 | . | . | TRBV5-1 | TGCGCCAGCAGCTCGGGTGAAGTCGTAAGGACCCAAGAGACCCAGTACTTC | CASSSGEVVRTQETQYF
TRBJ1-6 | . | . | TRBV20-1 | TGCAGTGCTAGAGATTTCACCCCACCTGGTAATTCACCCCTCCACTTT | CSARDFTPPGNSPLHF
TRBJ2-3 | . | . | TRBV29-1 | TGCAGCGTTGGCGGGATAGATACGCAGTATTTT | CSVGGIDTQYF
TRBJ2-7 | TRBD2 | . | TRBV15 | TGTGCCACCAGCAGTTGGGGGGGCTACGAGCAGTACTTC | CATSSWGGYEQYF
TRBJ2-3 | TRBD2 | . | TRBV9 | TGTGCCAGCAGCTCGGCCGAGGGACTAGCTCGCACAGATACGCAGTATTTT | CASSSAEGLARTDTQYF
TRBJ1-2 | . | . | TRBV30 | TGTGCCTGGAGTGTACGCCGAGGGCAACTATGGGGCTACACCTTC | CAWSVRRGQLWGYTF
TRBJ2-5 | . | . | TRBV14 | TGTGCCAGCAGCCGGACATCCGAGACCCAGTACTTC | CASSRTSETQYF
TRBJ2-1 | . | . | TRBV5-1 | TGCGCCAGCAGCTTGGGCGGGGACGGTGAGCAGTTCTTC | CASSLGGDGEQFF
TRBJ1-2 | . | . | TRBV7-9 | TGTGCCAGCAGCGCCACCGGGGACGGTGTGGGCTACACCTTC | CASSATGDGVGYTF
TRBJ2-1 | . | . | TRBV4-3 | TGCGCCAGCAGCCTACAAGTCCCGGCGGACAATGAGCAGTTCTTC | CASSLQVPADNEQFF
TRBJ1-2 | . | . | TRBV6-5 | TGTGCCAGCAGTTACTCCGGGACTGTGAAAGGCTACACCTTC | CASSYSGTVKGYTF
TRBJ2-2 | TRBD2 | . | TRBV4-3 | TGCGCCAGCAGCCAAGGAGCGGGAGCTACCGGGGAGCTGTTTTTT | CASSQGAGATGELFF
TRBJ2-7 | TRBD1 | once | TRBV6-6 | TGTGCCAGCAGTTACTCATTAGGCCAGGGGGCCAACGAGCAGTACTTC | CASSYSLGQGANEQYF